The sequence of this T cell receptor beta chain was determined in a study of blood T cells in healthy people across ages. The overall study: Per two T cells, template switching captured roughly one barcoded beta molecule.

Whole-study findings and limits: The authors considered diversity estimates from one million T cells to be underestimates.

A second PCR, run for about 6 to 11 cycles, used a sample-barcoded 5' primer plus a J-beta primer mix. Every sample gave at least 2.5 million paired-end reads containing CDR3. TCRdb re-derived calls from the 5' RACE reads in MiXCR, one entry per CDR3 protein. The sample includes roughly 1.4 million distinct CDR3 sequences, roughly 59% seen only once; the top ten take 5% to 7%. A remark on this clonotype: Its antigen is unidentified.

Sequences were obtained from blood. The receptor's source is a man aged 18 to 29 in good health.

CDR3 loop: CASSLTGASSYEQYF. In DNA, the CDR3 is TGTGCCAGCAGTTTAACAGGAGCTAGCTCCTACGAGCAGTACTTC. This chain uses TRBV27 with TRBJ2-7; D might be TRBD1 (5 bases). V was cut by 2 bases and J by 0 bases, with 11 bases left in between. The germline gives CDR1 MNHEY, CDR2 SMNVEV (reference sequence). The CDR3 covers 15 residues.